Listed here are 16 T cell receptor beta chains from one sample, sequenced in a study of vaccination and CD4 T cells after COVID-19. With the Oncomine TCR Beta short-read assay, DNA from cultured CD4+ T cells was sequenced. TCRdb re-called the PCR reads through MiXCR, storing one row per CDR3 protein. The sample shows approximately 16,000 distinct CDR3 sequences, about 52% of them seen only once. These receptors' targets are unknown. Treatment specified: approximately 9-day PBMC culture with coronavirus spike peptide pools or control peptides (ViraFEST assay). Specimen: CD4+ T cells from blood, cultured in vitro, collected before SARS-CoV-2 vaccination. The receptors stem from a human donor who had recovered from COVID-19.

This chain links TRBV7-9 with TRBJ1-2, with D hard to call. This CDR3 is 14 amino acids long. Trimming pared 5 bases from V and 6 bases from J, leaving 16 bases between. Germline V lookup: CDR1 SEHNR, CDR2 FQNEAQ (reference sequence). The CDR3 sequence is CASSGLERRDGYTF. The CDR3 DNA reads TGTGCCAGCAGCGGCTTAGAAAGGCGGGATGGCTACACCTTC.

V gene TRBV28 combines with J gene TRBJ1-5, with D possibly matching TRBD1 (6 bases). V lost 5 bases, J lost 9 bases, and 20 bases lay in between. The length of the CDR3 is 15 residues. Looked up from germline, CDR1 is MDHEN and CDR2 is SYDVKM. The CDR3: CASSVGGYAIGPQHF. The CDR3 region has the DNA TGTGCCAGCAGTGTAGGGGGGTACGCGATAGGGCCCCAGCATTTT.

The chain links TRBV7-9 to TRBJ1-2, with a possible D match to TRBD1 (6 bases). Germline V lookup: CDR1 SEHNR, CDR2 FQNEAQ (reference sequence). CDR3 length equals 13 residues. V was cut by 5 bases and J by 3 bases, with 10 bases left in between. The CDR3, as DNA: TGTGCCAGCAGCCCGAACAGGGACTATGGCTACACCTTC. It is translated as CASSPNRDYGYTF.

This clonotype was recorded a few times. V usage is TRBV28 and J usage is TRBJ1-1; D is ambiguous. The CDR3 sequence is 11 residues long. Germline V CDR1 and CDR2: MDHEN, SYDVKM. Trimming shortened V by 6 bases and J by 0 bases, and 2 bases separated the two germline ends. CDR3 bases: TGTGCCAGCAGGTTGAACACTGAAGCTTTCTTT. Its translation: CASRLNTEAFF. The whole variable domain, filled in from reference TRBV28 and TRBJ1-1, reads DVKVTQSSRYLVKRTGEKVFLECVQDMDHENMFWYRQDPGLGLRLIYFSYDVKMKEKGDIPEGYSVSREKKERFSLILESASTNQTSMYLCASRLNTEAFFGQGTRLTVV.

The CDR3 is CATSGKTGIPYNEQFF. For the CDR3, the DNA is TGTGCCACCAGTGGTAAGACAGGGATCCCCTACAATGAGCAGTTCTTC. The chain combines TRBV24-1 with TRBJ2-1; 7 bases are shared with TRBD1. Per germline, CDR1 KGHDR and CDR2 SFDVKD. CDR3 size: 16 residues. Trimming at V came to 5 bases and at J to 2 bases, leaving 8 bases not matched to a gene.

The V call is TRBV5-6, the J call TRBJ1-5, with D unclear. This CDR3 has 14 residues. V was clipped by 4 bases and J by 1 base, with 9 bases between them. Germline V gene lookup returns CDR1 SGHDT and CDR2 YYEEEE. CDR3 amino acids: CASSGAFSNQPQHF. The CDR3 nucleotides read TGTGCCAGCAGCGGAGCGTTCAGCAATCAGCCCCAGCATTTT.

The chain carries TRBV7-6 and TRBJ1-2; no firm D call. Trimming removed 5 bases from V and 0 bases from J, with 19 bases in between. The CDR3 loop spans 17 amino acids. Germline V gives CDR1 SGHVS, CDR2 FNYEAQ. The CDR3 DNA sequence: TGTGCCAGCAGCCCTCGAGGAGACCATCGGGCTAACTATGGCTACACCTTC. This codes for CASSPRGDHRANYGYTF. The full variable domain, rest sourced from reference TRBV7-6 and TRBJ1-2, is GAGVSQSPRYKVTKRGQDVALRCDPISGHVSLYWYRQALGQGPEFLTYFNYEAQQDKSGLPNDRFSAERPEGSISTLTIQRTEQRDSAMYRCASSPRGDHRANYGYTFGSGTRLTVV.

In DNA, the CDR3 is TGTGCCAGCAGTCCTGCAGGGAGCGATCAGCCCCAGCATTTT. Translation: CASSPAGSDQPQHF. The chain recombines TRBV6-2 or TRBV6-3 with TRBJ1-5, with D tentatively TRBD1 (5 bases). The CDR3 is 14 residues long. Per germline, CDR1 MNHEY and CDR2 SVGEGT. Trimming took 5 bases from V and 5 from J, leaving 13 bases between them.

The chain recombines TRBV7-2 with TRBJ1-5; weak D call: TRBD1 (5 bases). Germline assignment: CDR1 SGHTA and CDR2 FQGNSA. The CDR3 contains 16 residues. Trimming removed 3 bases at V and 0 bases at J, with 12 bases between. CDR3 sequence: CASSLGRINSNQPQHF. The CDR3 DNA reads TGTGCCAGCAGCTTGGGACGGATCAATAGCAATCAGCCCCAGCATTTT. Complete variable domain (other parts from reference TRBV7-2 and TRBJ1-5): GAGVSQSPSNKVTEKGKDVELRCDPISGHTALYWYRQSLGQGLEFLIYFQGNSAPDKSGLPSDRFSAERTGGSVSTLTIQRTQQEDSAVYLCASSLGRINSNQPQHFGDGTRLSIL.

The chain employs TRBV7-2 and TRBJ2-7; 8 bases are shared with TRBD1. V was pared by 3 bases and J by 0 bases, with 1 base of the junction left unmatched. The CDR3 has 14 residues. CDR1 is SGHTA, CDR2 FQGNSA, per germline. The CDR3 loop is CASSFDRGSYEQYF. For the CDR3, the DNA is TGTGCCAGCAGCTTCGACAGGGGCTCCTACGAGCAGTACTTC.

The sample holds a few counts of this clonotype. The V gene is TRBV12-3 or TRBV12-4, the J gene TRBJ1-2, with 7 positions matching TRBD1. V was clipped by 6 bases and J by 2 bases; unmatched bases: 3. CDR3 length: 13 residues. The CDR3: CASRTTGNYGYTF. CDR3 coding DNA: TGTGCCAGCAGGACGACAGGGAACTATGGCTACACCTTC.

V is TRBV19 and J is TRBJ1-2, with D tentatively TRBD1 (5 bases). This CDR3 is built from 12 residues. CDR1 is LNHDA and CDR2 is SQIVND in the germline V gene (reference sequence). V lost 7 bases and J 7 bases, leaving 13 bases between the germline ends. CDR3 protein: CASIAGTSGYTF. CDR3 bases: TGTGCCAGTATTGCCGGGACCTCTGGCTACACCTTC.

The chain recombines TRBV4-2 with TRBJ2-3; D is possibly TRBD2 (5 bases). Per the germline V gene, CDR1 is LGHNA and CDR2 is YNFKEQ. The CDR3 covers 14 residues. V was cut by 0 bases and J by 10 bases, with 14 bases left in between. The CDR3 coding sequence is TGTGCCAGCAGCCAAGAAGCCTACCGGGGTCCGCAGTATTTT. Translated: CASSQEAYRGPQYF.

This clonotype has a handful of counts. The chain joins TRBV6-1 to TRBJ2-5, with D possibly being TRBD1 or TRBD2 (5 bases each). Deletions cut 1 base from V and 1 base from J, with 13 bases between. Germline lookup yields CDR1 MNHNS and CDR2 SASEGT. The CDR3 covers 16 residues. CDR3 coding DNA: TGTGCCAGCAGTGAAGTCGGTTTAGGGACCCAAGAGACCCAGTACTTC. This translates into CASSEVGLGTQETQYF.

V and J are TRBV12-3 or TRBV12-4 and TRBJ1-2; possible D gene TRBD1, 5 bases. The CDR3 runs 13 residues. With 7 bases removed from V and 4 bases from J, the gap between germline ends came to 13 bases. CDR3 sequence (DNA): TGTGCCAGCACCCCACGGGGCCCCTATGGCTACACCTTC. Protein: CASTPRGPYGYTF.

A remark on this clonotype: One junction end does not reproduce the germline sequence, and a read error may be involved. This chain connects TRBV6-1 to TRBJ2-7, with a weak D call TRBD1 (5 bases). The CDR3 runs 12 residues. Germline V gene data show CDR1 as MNHNS and CDR2 as SASEGT. The CDR3 nucleotides are TGCGCCAGCAGACCAGGGCCCTACGAGCAGTACTTC. It specifies CASRPGPYEQYF.